The rows below give T cell receptor beta chains drawn from one sample of a study of radiotherapy plus CTLA-4 blockade in lung cancer. Using immunoSEQ multiplex PCR, the repertoire was profiled, and TCRdb retains in-frame clones only, with some absent. Of 110,000 or so clones in the sample, more than 65% were seen once. The source material was peripheral blood, sampled from a patient treated with radiotherapy plus ipilimumab. These receptors all stem from a human donor with non-small cell lung cancer who had a partial response to radiotherapy plus ipilimumab. CDR3s include the opening cysteine and the closing phenylalanine or tryptophan. Fields, in order: D gene, V gene, J gene, clone size, CDR3 DNA, CDR3 protein. A D gene is named only where the DNA matches it firmly. A row's size may be missing; if present it is once, few, many or a size class.

>NA|TRBV4-2|TRBJ1-2|NA
TGTGCCAGCAGCCAAGATCGAGTGGGCTACACCTTC
CASSQDRVGYTF
>NA|TRBV4-1|TRBJ1-5|NA
TGCGCCAGCAGCCAAGATTCGACGGGGAACCAGCCCCAGCATTTT
CASSQDSTGNQPQHF
>NA|TRBV28|TRBJ2-2|NA
TGTGCCAGCGGGGGCGCGATCGGGGAGCTGTTTTTT
CASGGAIGELFF
>TRBD1|TRBV28|TRBJ1-2|NA
TGTGCCAGCAGTTCCTCACAGGGGGCGCTTTTCGGCTACACCTTC
CASSSSQGALFGYTF
>NA|TRBV9|TRBJ2-1|few
TGTGCCAGCGGCCCGAGGGAAACGAATATCTACAATGAGCAGTTCTTC
CASGPRETNIYNEQFF
>NA|TRBV5-4|TRBJ1-1|few
TGTGCCAGCAGCCCACCGCGAGGTGGAACTGAAGCTTTCTTT
CASSPPRGGTEAFF
>NA|TRBV19|TRBJ2-6|few
TGTGCCAGTAGTGCGGGAAGATTCTCTGGGGCCAACGTCCTGACTTTC
CASSAGRFSGANVLTF
>NA|TRBV5-8|TRBJ1-2|NA
TGTGCCAGCAGCTTGGAAGCAGGATTATACTATGGCTACACCTTC
CASSLEAGLYYGYTF
>NA|TRBV11-2|TRBJ2-5|NA
TGTGCCAGCAGCTTAAAATTCGGACTAACCCAAGAGACCCAGTACTTC
CASSLKFGLTQETQYF
>NA|TRBV5-8|TRBJ1-1|NA
TGTGCCAGCAGCTTGTTAAGGGGAACTGAAGCTTTCTTT
CASSLLRGTEAFF
>TRBD2|TRBV2|TRBJ2-7|NA
TGTGCCAGCAGAGAGGCTAGCGGCCCCTACGAGCAGTACTTC
CASREASGPYEQYF
>NA|TRBV6-1|TRBJ2-5|once
TGTGCCAGCAGTGAAGCAGGTGGAGGCAGAAAGCAAGAGACCCAGTACTTC
CASSEAGGGRKQETQYF
>NA|TRBV5-1|TRBJ2-3|NA
TGCGCCAGCAGCTTGTTGGTAGCGGATAGCACAGATACGCAGTATTTT
CASSLLVADSTDTQYF
>NA|TRBV6-8|TRBJ1-2|NA
TGTGCCAGCAGTTACCCGACAGGTCAGAAATATGGCTACACCTTC
CASSYPTGQKYGYTF
>NA|TRBV28|TRBJ2-5|NA
TGTGCCAGCAGTCCGGACAGATTGTACCAAGAGACCCAGTACTTC
CASSPDRLYQETQYF
>NA|TRBV2|TRBJ1-2|NA
TGTGCCAGCAGTTTCCTCGGAGAGGGTGATGGCTACACCTTC
CASSFLGEGDGYTF
>NA|TRBV6-1|TRBJ1-5|NA
TGTGCCAGCACTTTAGGACAGCTCAATCAGCCCCAGCATTTT
CASTLGQLNQPQHF
>NA|TRBV21-1|TRBJ1-1|NA
TGTGCCAGCAGCAAAGAAGTGAGGACACCACCGAACACTGAAGCTTTCTTT
CASSKEVRTPPNTEAFF
>NA|TRBV28|TRBJ1-5|NA
TGTGCCAGCAGCACAGGGAATCGGCCCCAGCATTTT
CASSTGNRPQHF
>NA|TRBV5-1|TRBJ1-1|NA
TGCGCCAGCAATTTACAGGGGAACACTGAAGCTTTCTTT
CASNLQGNTEAFF
>NA|TRBV11-2|TRBJ2-2|NA
TGTGCCAGCAGCTTAGATCAGGGTTTCACCGGGGAGCTGTTTTTT
CASSLDQGFTGELFF
>NA|TRBV4-1|TRBJ1-5|NA
TGTGCCAGCAGCCAAGAAAGAACGCAGGGGAATCAGCCCCAGCATTTT
CASSQERTQGNQPQHF
>NA|TRBV7-2|TRBJ2-1|NA
TGTGCCAGCAGCCTCCTGACAGGTCACAATGAGCAGTTCTTC
CASSLLTGHNEQFF
>TRBD1|TRBV5-1|TRBJ2-5|NA
TGCGCCAGCAGCCCGACAGGGGGCGAAGAGACCCAGTACTTC
CASSPTGGEETQYF
>NA|TRBV7-2|TRBJ2-1|NA
TGTGCCAGCAGCCCTGACTTGAATGAGCAGTTCTTC
CASSPDLNEQFF
>NA|TRBV5-1|TRBJ2-7|NA
TGCGCCAGCAGCTTGGAACAGTCCTACGAGCAGTACTTC
CASSLEQSYEQYF
>NA|TRBV15|TRBJ1-4|NA
TGTGCCACCAGCAGAGATAGAGGAGGTGGTGAAAAACTGTTTTTT
CATSRDRGGGEKLFF
>NA|TRBV6-5|TRBJ1-2|NA
TGTGCCAGCAGCGGACAGACAAACTATGGCTACACCTTC
CASSGQTNYGYTF
>NA|TRBV5-4|TRBJ2-5|NA
TGTGCCAGCAGCCCCCGAGACACCGAGGGGACCCAGTACTTC
CASSPRDTEGTQYF
>TRBD1|TRBV19|TRBJ2-5|NA
TGTGCCAGTAGCTCGGGACAGCGCCTGGAGACCCAGTACTTC
CASSSGQRLETQYF
>NA|TRBV6-1|TRBJ2-7|NA
TGTGCCAGCAGTGAAGTAGGGGGGGCCGGGGGTTGGGAGCAGTACTTC
CASSEVGGAGGWEQYF
>TRBD1|TRBV7-9|TRBJ2-1|once
TGTGCCAGCAGCTTGGACAGGTGGGATGAGCAGTTCTTC
CASSLDRWDEQFF
>TRBD1|TRBV27|TRBJ1-5|NA
TGTGCCAGCAGTTTAAGTGGGACAGAGAGAAATCAGCCCCAGCATTTT
CASSLSGTERNQPQHF
>NA|TRBV6-6|TRBJ2-1|NA
TGTGCCAGCAGTTACTCAGGGACTTACAATGAGCAGTTCTTC
CASSYSGTYNEQFF
>NA|TRBV27|TRBJ2-3|NA
TGTGCCAGCAAACACAGGGTCGAATTTAGCACAGATACGCAGTATTTT
CASKHRVEFSTDTQYF
>NA|TRBV27|TRBJ2-4|NA
TGTGCCAGCAAACTCACCGGGACTCTCCTAGCCAAAAACATTCAGTACTTC
CASKLTGTLLAKNIQYF
>NA|TRBV5-5|TRBJ2-7|few
TGTGCCAGCGACGGGACATTCTACGAGCAGTACTTC
CASDGTFYEQYF
>TRBD1|TRBV23-1|TRBJ1-2|NA
TGCGCCACCGAGCCGGGACAGGGTTACGACTATGGCTACACCTTC
CATEPGQGYDYGYTF
>NA|TRBV9|TRBJ1-2|NA
TGTGCCAGCAGCCCGAATACACTCGCGGCGGGCTACACCTTC
CASSPNTLAAGYTF
>TRBD2|TRBV28|TRBJ2-7|NA
TGTGCCAGCAGTTTATCGGGACTAGACGCTTACGAGCAGTACTTC
CASSLSGLDAYEQYF
>TRBD2|TRBV5-1|TRBJ2-2|NA
TGCGCCAGCAGCTCTCTAGCGGGAGCGGGCACCGGGGAGCTGTTTTTT
CASSSLAGAGTGELFF
>TRBD2|TRBV27|TRBJ2-1|once
TGTGCCAGCAGTATCCGGACTAGCGGTAGCTACAATGAGCAGTTCTTC
CASSIRTSGSYNEQFF
>NA|TRBV7-9|TRBJ1-2|NA
TGTGCCAGCAGCTTTTGGGGGGTCATTAAGAATGGCTACACCTTC
CASSFWGVIKNGYTF
>NA|TRBV19|TRBJ1-5|NA
TGTGCCAGTAGGCGCTCGGGGGAGAGCAATCAGCCCCAGCATTTT
CASRRSGESNQPQHF
>TRBD1|TRBV2|TRBJ2-4|NA
TGTGCCAGCAGCCCACCGGGACAGACTGCCAAAAACATTCAGTACTTC
CASSPPGQTAKNIQYF
>TRBD2|TRBV11-3|TRBJ2-5|NA
TGTGCCAGCAGTGGGACTAACCAAGAGACCCAGTACTTC
CASSGTNQETQYF
>NA|TRBV6-5|TRBJ1-5|few
TGTGCCAGCAGGGGCCCCGGGGGCAATCAGCCCCAGCATTTT
CASRGPGGNQPQHF
>TRBD1|TRBV6-5|TRBJ1-2|NA
TGTGCCAGCACCCGAGGACAGGGGGCTTATGGCTACACCTTC
CASTRGQGAYGYTF
>NA|TRBV19|TRBJ2-3|NA
TGTGCCAGTAGGAGAGGGCAGTCAGACACAGATACGCAGTATTTT
CASRRGQSDTDTQYF
>TRBD1|TRBV7-3|TRBJ2-3|NA
TGTGCCAGCAGCTTAACAGGGACAGGGGACCCCACAGATACGCAGTATTTT
CASSLTGTGDPTDTQYF
>NA|TRBV30|TRBJ2-7|few
TGTGCCTGGACTGCGGCCTTCACAGGGAGAAGGGATTGGCCCCCCTACGAGCAGTACTTC
CAWTAAFTGRRDWPPYEQYF
>NA|TRBV6-5|TRBJ2-1|few
TGTGCCAGCAGTGAAGCAGGCTTTTCCAGCCCGTTCTTC
CASSEAGFSSPFF
>NA|TRBV5-5|TRBJ2-1|NA
TGTGCCAGCAGCCCCCTCAATGAGCAGTTCTTC
CASSPLNEQFF
>TRBD1|TRBV7-2|TRBJ1-2|NA
TGTGCCAGCAGCTCTGAGGGGGCGGCCCTCTATGGCTACACCTTC
CASSSEGAALYGYTF
>NA|TRBV7-7|TRBJ2-1|NA
TGTGCTAGCAGCTTAGACAGGTCGGATGAGCAGTTCTTC
CASSLDRSDEQFF
>TRBD1|TRBV5-6|TRBJ2-1|NA
TGTGCCAGCAGCTATTGGGGGACAGGGTCCTACAATGAGCAGTTCTTC
CASSYWGTGSYNEQFF
>NA|TRBV6-5|TRBJ1-5|NA
TGTGCCAGCAGTCTCCGGAGGTTAGGCCAGCCCCAGCATTTT
CASSLRRLGQPQHF
>NA|TRBV28|TRBJ1-3|NA
TGTGCCAGCAGGACCCTTGAACAGGGTAATGGAAACACCATATATTTT
CASRTLEQGNGNTIYF
>TRBD1|TRBV6-5|TRBJ1-2|NA
TGTGCCAGCAGGCCGACAGGGGGCTATGGCTACACCTTC
CASRPTGGYGYTF